This section outlines one T cell receptor beta chain sequence together with its context. This record comes from a study of T cells in Graves' hyperthyroidism and ophthalmopathy. On the study more broadly: Peripheral blood was taken when the disease was first diagnosed, before any treatment began.

The germline V gene has CDR1 SGHTA and CDR2 FQGTGA. V lost 5 bases, J lost 6 bases, and 19 bases lay in between. There are 15 residues in the CDR3. Criteria for exclusion of patients were uncontrolled infection, other autoimmune disease, pregnancy or lactation. Amplified TCR beta CDR3 regions came from RNA transcripts. Initially, a first-round RT-PCR of the TCR CDR3 employed the HTBI primer set. TCRdb redid the calling of the multiplex PCR reads with MiXCR, one entry per CDR3 protein. Here the sample spans under 600,000 distinct CDR3 sequences, 15% to 20% being singletons. The rearrangement uses TRBV7-3 and TRBJ1-1; no definite D call. The clonotype originates from a middle-aged woman with Graves' ophthalmopathy. The sequenced sample was blood. CDR3 DNA: TGTGCCAGCAGCCCCCCGGGAGGGAGTAGGGCTGAAGCTTTCTTT. Amino acids: CASSPPGGSRAEAFF.